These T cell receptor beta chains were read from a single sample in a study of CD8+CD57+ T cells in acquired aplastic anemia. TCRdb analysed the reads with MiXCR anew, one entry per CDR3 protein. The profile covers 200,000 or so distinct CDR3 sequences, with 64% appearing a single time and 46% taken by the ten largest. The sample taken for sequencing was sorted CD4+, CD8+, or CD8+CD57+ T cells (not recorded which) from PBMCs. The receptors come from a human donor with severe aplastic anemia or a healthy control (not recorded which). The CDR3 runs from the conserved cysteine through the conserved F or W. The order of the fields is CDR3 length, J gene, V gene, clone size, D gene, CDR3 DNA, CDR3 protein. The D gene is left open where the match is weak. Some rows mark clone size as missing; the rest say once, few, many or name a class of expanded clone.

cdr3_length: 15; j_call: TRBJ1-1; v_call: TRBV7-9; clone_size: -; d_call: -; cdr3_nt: TGTGCCAGCAGCCCAAGCGGGGGACAGAACACTGAAGCTTTCTTT; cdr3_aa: CASSPSGGQNTEAFF
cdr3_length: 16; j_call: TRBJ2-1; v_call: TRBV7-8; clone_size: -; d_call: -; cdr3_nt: TGTGCCAGCAGCCCCTGGGTAGCTCCAGGGCGGAATGAGCAGTTCTTC; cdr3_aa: CASSPWVAPGRNEQFF
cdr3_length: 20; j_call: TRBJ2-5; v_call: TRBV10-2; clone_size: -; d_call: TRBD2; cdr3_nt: TGCGCCAGCAGTGAGAGTTCCGCTAGCGGGAGGCCCTGGTACCAAGAGACCCAGTACTTC; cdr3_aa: CASSESSASGRPWYQETQYF
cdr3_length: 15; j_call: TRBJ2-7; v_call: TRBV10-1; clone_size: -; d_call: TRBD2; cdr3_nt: TGCGCCAGCAGTGAGAACCTAGCGGGTCCCTACGAGCAGTACTTC; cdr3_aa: CASSENLAGPYEQYF
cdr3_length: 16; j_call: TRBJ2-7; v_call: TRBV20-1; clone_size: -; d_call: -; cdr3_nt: TGCAGTGCTAGAGATCCCCACCCCAGAGGCCTCTACGAGCAGTACTTC; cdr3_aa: CSARDPHPRGLYEQYF
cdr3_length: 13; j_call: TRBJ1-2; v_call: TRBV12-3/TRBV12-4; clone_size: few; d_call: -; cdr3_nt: TGTGCCAGCAGTTTAAACCCTACTTATGGCTACACCTTC; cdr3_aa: CASSLNPTYGYTF
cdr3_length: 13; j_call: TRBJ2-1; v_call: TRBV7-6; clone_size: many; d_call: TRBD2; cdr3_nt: TGTGCCACAGCGGGGGTGTCCTACAATGAGCAGTTCTTC; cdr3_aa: CATAGVSYNEQFF
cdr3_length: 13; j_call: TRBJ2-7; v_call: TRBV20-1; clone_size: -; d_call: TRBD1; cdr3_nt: TGCAGTGCTACGACAGGGTTAGGCTACGAGCAGTACTTC; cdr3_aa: CSATTGLGYEQYF
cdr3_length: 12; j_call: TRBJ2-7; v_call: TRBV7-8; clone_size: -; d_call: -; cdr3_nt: TGTGCCAGCAGCATCCTAGCATGGCAGCAGTACTTC; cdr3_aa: CASSILAWQQYF
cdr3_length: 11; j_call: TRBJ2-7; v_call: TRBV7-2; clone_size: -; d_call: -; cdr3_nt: TGTGCCAGCAGCCCGTCGACCGAGCAGTACTTC; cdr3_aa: CASSPSTEQYF
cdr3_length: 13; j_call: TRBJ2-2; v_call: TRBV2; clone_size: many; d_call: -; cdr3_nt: TGTGCCAGCAGTGATGCGAACACCGGGGAGCTGTTTTTT; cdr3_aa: CASSDANTGELFF
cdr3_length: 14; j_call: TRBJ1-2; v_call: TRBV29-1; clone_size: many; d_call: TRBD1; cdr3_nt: TGCAGCGTCGTTTCCCCAGGGGGCGCGAATGGCTACACCTTC; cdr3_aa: CSVVSPGGANGYTF
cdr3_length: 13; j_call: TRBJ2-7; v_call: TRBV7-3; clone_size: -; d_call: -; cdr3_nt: TGTGCCAGCAGCTTCGTTGGGGGCGGGGAGCAGTACTTC; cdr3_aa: CASSFVGGGEQYF
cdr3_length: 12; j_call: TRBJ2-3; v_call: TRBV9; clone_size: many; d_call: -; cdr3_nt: TGTGCCAGCAGCGGGGAAACAGATACGCAGTATTTT; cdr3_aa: CASSGETDTQYF
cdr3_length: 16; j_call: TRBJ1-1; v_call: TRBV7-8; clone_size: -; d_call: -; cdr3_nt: TGTGCCAGCAGCAAAGGTCGGGGAGCGGGTTTTTCTGAAGCTTTCTTT; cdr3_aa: CASSKGRGAGFSEAFF
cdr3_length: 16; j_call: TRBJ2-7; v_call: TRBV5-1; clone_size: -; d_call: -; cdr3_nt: TGCGCCAGCGCCCCAACAGGGAGGTTGAATTCCTACGAGCAGTACTTC; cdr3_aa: CASAPTGRLNSYEQYF
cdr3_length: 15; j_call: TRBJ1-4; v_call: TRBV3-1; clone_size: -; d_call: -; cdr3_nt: TGTGCCAGCAGCCAAGATGCCGAGACTAATGAAAAACTGTTTTTT; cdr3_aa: CASSQDAETNEKLFF
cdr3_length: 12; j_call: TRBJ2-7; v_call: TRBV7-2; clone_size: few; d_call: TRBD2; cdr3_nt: TGTGCCAGCGGTCTAGCGGGACTCGAGCAGTACTTC; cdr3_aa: CASGLAGLEQYF
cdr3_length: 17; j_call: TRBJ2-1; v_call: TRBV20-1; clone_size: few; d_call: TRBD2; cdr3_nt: TGCAGTGCTAGGAGAGAAAAGACTAGCCGCCCCTACAATGAGCAGTTCTTC; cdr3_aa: CSARREKTSRPYNEQFF
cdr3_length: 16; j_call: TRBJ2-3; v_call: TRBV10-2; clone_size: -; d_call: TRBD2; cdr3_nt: TGCGCCAGCAGTGAGTCAGGCGGGGGGGCCACAGATACGCAGTATTTT; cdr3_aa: CASSESGGGATDTQYF
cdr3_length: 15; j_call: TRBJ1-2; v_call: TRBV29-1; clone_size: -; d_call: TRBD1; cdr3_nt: TGCAGCGTTGACAGTGGACAGGGGTTAGGATATGGCTACACCTTC; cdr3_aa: CSVDSGQGLGYGYTF
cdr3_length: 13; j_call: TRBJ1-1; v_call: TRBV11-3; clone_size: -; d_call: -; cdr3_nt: TGTGCCAGCAGCAAAGGGGTTAGCACTGAAGCTTTCTTT; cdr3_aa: CASSKGVSTEAFF
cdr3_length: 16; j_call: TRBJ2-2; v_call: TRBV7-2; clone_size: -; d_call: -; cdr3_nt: TGTGCCAGCTCAGCTTATCTGCCCACGAACACCGGGGAGCTGTTTTTT; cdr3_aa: CASSAYLPTNTGELFF
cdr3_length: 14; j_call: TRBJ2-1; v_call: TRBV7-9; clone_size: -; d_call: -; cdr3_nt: TGTGCCAGCAGCTTAGGTTCAAGCGTTGTTGGGCAGTTCTTC; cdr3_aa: CASSLGSSVVGQFF
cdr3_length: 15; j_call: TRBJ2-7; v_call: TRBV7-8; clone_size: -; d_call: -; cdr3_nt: TGTGCCAGCAGCGTCGCCCGGACAGCTGGTTACGAGCAGTACTTC; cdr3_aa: CASSVARTAGYEQYF
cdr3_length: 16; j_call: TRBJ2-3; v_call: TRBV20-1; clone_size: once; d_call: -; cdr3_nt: TGCAGTGCTAGAGGAGTGAGGGGCCAACTAGCAGATACGCAGTATTTT; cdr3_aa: CSARGVRGQLADTQYF
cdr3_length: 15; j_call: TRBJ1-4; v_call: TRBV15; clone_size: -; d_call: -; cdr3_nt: TGTGCCACCAGCGGGAGCCGGGGAGGGGGGGAAAAACTGTTTTTT; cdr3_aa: CATSGSRGGGEKLFF
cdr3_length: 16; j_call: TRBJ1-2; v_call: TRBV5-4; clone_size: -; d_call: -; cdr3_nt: TGTGCCAGCAGCCCACCTTCGGGGGGAACTAACTATGGCTACACCTTC; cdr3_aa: CASSPPSGGTNYGYTF
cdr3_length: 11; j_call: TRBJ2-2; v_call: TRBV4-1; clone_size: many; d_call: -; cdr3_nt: TGCGCCAGCAGCCACGTCGGGGAGCTGTTTTTT; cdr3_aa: CASSHVGELFF
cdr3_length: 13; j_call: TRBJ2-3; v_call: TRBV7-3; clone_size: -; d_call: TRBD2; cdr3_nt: TGTGCCAGCAGCGCTAGCGGGGGGGCGACGCAGTATTTT; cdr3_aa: CASSASGGATQYF
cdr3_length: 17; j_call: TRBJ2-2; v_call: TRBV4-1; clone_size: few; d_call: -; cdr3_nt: TGCGCCAGCAGCCAAGTAAGGGCGCAGGGCCCCACCGGGGAGCTGTTTTTT; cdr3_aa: CASSQVRAQGPTGELFF
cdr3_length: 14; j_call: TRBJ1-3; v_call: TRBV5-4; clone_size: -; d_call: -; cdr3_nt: TGTGCCAGCAGCTTGGCAGGGTTGGGAAACACCATATATTTT; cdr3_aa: CASSLAGLGNTIYF
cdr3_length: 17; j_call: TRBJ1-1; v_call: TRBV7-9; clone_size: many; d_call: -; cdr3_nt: TGTGCCAGCACCCCACCCCCAGGGGTCGGTAGAAACACTGAAGCTTTCTTT; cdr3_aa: CASTPPPGVGRNTEAFF
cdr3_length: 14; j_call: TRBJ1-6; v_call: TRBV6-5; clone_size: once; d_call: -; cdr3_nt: TGTGCCAGCAGTTACCAGGGGACGAATTCACCCCTCCACTTT; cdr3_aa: CASSYQGTNSPLHF
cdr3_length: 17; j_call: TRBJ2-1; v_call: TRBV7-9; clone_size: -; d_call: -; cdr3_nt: TGTGCCAGCAGCTTAGAAGCTAGCGCGTCTTCCTACAATGAGCAGTTCTTC; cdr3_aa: CASSLEASASSYNEQFF
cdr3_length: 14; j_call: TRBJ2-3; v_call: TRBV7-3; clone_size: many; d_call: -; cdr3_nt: TGTGCCAGCAGCCGGGGTGGCGGCACAGATACGCAGTATTTT; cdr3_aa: CASSRGGGTDTQYF
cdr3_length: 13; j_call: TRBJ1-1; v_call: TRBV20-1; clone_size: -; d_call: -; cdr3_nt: TGCAGTGCACAACAGCTGATGAACACTGAAGCTTTCTTT; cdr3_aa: CSAQQLMNTEAFF
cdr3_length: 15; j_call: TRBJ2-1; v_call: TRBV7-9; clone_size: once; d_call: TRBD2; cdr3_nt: TGTGCCAGCAGCGCTAGACTAGCGGGGGGCGATGAGCAGTTCTTC; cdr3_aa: CASSARLAGGDEQFF
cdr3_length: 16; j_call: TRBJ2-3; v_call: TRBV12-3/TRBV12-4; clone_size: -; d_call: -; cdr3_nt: TGTGCCAGCAGTTTTAGGGAGAGGGCCCGGTCAGATACGCAGTATTTT; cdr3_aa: CASSFRERARSDTQYF
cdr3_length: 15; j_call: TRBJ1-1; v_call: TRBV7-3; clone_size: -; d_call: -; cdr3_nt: TGCGCCAGCAGCCAAGTGCCCTCCTCGGACACTGAAGCTTTCTTT; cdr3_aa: CASSQVPSSDTEAFF
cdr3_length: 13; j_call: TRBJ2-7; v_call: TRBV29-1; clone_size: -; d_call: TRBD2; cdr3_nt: TGCAGCGTTGTAGCGGGGGGCCCCTACGAGCAGTACTTC; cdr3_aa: CSVVAGGPYEQYF
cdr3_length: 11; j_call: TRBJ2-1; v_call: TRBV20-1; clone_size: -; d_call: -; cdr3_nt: TGCAGTGCCAGAACAGCGGCTGAGCAGTTCTTC; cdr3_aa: CSARTAAEQFF
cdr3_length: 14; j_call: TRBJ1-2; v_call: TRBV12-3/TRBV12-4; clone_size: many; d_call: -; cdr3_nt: TGTGCCAGCACCCCAGACAGACTAAACTATGGCTACACCTTC; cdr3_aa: CASTPDRLNYGYTF
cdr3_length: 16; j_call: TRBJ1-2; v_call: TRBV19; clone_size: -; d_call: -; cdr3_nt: TGTGCCAGTAGACCCTCGATGGTTGGGCAGCTTTATGGCTACACCTTC; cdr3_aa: CASRPSMVGQLYGYTF
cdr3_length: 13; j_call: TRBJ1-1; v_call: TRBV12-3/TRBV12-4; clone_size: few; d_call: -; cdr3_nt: TGTGCCAGCAGTTTGACTCCCCAAACTGAAGCTTTCTTT; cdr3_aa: CASSLTPQTEAFF
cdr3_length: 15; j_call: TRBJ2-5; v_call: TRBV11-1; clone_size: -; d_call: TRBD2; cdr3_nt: TGTGCCAGCAGCTTAGAGGCCGCGGGGGTTGGGGCCCAGTACTTC; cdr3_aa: CASSLEAAGVGAQYF
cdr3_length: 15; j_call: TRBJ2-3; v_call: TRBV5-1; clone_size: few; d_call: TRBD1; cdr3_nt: TGCGCCAGCAGCCCTGGGACAGCCCTCACAGATACGCAGTATTTT; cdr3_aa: CASSPGTALTDTQYF
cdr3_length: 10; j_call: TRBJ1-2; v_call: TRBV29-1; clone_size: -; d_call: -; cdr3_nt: TGCAGCGTTGGCGGCTATGGCTACACCTTC; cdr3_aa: CSVGGYGYTF
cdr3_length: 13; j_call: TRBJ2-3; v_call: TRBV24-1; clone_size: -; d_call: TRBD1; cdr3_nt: TGTACCACTAGGGGACAGGGAGCAGATACGCAGTATTTT; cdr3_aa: CTTRGQGADTQYF
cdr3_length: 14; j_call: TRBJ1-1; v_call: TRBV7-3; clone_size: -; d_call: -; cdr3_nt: TGTGCCAGCAGCGCCGCGGGGGCGAGCACTGAAGCTTTCTTT; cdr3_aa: CASSAAGASTEAFF
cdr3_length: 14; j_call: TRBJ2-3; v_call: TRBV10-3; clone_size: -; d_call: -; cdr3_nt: TGTGCCATTTCCGGGACGGCTAGCACAGATACGCAGTATTTT; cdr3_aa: CAISGTASTDTQYF
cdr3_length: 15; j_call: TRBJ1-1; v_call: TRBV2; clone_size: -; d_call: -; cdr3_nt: TGTGCCAGCAGAGCAACCCTAGCGGAGAACACTGAAGCTTTCTTT; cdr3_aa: CASRATLAENTEAFF
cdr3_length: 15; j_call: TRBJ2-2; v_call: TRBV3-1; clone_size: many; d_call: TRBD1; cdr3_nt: TGTGCCAGCAGCCATAGACAGGGGGCGTACGGGGAGCTGTTTTTT; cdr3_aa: CASSHRQGAYGELFF
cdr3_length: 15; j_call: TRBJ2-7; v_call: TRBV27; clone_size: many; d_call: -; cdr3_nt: TGTGCCAGCAGTTCACACAGGGACCGTCCCTACGAGCAGTACTTC; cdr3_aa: CASSSHRDRPYEQYF